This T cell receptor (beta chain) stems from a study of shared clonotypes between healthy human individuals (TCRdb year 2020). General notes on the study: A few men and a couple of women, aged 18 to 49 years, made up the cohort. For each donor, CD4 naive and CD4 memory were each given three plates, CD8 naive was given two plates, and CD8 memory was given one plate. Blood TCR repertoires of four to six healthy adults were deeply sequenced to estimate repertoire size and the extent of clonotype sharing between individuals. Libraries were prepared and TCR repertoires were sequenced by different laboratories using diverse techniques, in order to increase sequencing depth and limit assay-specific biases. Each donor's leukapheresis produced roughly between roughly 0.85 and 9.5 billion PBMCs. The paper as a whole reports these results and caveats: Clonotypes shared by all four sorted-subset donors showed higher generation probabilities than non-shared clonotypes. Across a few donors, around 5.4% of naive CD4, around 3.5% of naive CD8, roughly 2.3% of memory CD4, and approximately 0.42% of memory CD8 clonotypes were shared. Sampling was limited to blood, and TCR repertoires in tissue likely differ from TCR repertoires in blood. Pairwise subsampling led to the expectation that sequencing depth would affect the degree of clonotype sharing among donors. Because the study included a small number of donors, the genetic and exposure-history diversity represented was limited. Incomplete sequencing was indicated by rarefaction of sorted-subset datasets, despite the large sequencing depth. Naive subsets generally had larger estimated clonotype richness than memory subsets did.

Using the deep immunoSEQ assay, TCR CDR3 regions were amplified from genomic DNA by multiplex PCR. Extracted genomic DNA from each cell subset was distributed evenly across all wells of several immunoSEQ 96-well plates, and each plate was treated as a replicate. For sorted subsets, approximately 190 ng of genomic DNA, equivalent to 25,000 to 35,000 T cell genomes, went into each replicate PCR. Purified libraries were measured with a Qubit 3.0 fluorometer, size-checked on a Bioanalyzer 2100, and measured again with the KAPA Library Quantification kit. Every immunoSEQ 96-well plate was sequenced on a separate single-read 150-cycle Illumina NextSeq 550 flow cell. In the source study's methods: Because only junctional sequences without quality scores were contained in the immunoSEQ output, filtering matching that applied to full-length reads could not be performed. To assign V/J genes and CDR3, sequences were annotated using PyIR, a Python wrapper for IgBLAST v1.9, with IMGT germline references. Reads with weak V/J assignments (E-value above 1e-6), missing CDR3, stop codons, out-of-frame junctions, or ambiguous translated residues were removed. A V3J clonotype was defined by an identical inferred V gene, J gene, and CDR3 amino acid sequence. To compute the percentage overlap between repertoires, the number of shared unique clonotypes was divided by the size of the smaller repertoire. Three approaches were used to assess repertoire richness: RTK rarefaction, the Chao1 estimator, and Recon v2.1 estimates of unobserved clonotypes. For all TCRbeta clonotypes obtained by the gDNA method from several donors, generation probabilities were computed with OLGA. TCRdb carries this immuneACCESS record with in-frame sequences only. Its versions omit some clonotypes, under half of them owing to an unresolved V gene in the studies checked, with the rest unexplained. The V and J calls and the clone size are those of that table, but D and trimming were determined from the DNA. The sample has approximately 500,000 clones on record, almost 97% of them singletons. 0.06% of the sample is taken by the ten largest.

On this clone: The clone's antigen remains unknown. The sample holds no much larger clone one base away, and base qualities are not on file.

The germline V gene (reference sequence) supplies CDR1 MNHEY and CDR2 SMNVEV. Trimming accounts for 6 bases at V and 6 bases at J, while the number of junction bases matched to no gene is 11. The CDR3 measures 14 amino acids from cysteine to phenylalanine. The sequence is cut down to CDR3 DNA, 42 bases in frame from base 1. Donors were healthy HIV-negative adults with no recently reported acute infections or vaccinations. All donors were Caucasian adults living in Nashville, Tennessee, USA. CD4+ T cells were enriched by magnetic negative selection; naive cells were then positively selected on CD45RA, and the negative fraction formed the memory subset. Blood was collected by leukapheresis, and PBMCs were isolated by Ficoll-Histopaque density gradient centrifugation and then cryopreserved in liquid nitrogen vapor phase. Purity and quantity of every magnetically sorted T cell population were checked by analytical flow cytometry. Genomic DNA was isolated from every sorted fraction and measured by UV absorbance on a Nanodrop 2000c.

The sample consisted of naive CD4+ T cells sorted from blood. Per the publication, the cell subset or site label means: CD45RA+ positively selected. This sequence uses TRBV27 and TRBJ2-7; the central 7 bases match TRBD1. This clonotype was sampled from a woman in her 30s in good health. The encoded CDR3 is CASSTDRSLGEQYF. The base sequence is TGTGCCAGCAGCACGGACAGGTCCCTGGGCGAGCAGTACTTC.